This TCR beta chain emerged from a study of T cell responses to AZD1222 COVID-19 vaccine. In the study overall: Some second doses came at about 4 weeks and others at about 12 weeks; these were pooled. Study-wide results and limits: The study found vaccine-associated CD4 TCRs spanning spike, dominant at 160-218 and 743-854. Reports say nearly half of spike-specific TCRs go after unmutated variant regions. Most donors were white British and more were female, and clonal diversity was possibly underestimated.

This clone has a handful of counts. Its antigen is currently unknown. Sequencing was performed with immunoSEQ multiplex PCR; in TCRdb, only in-frame clones are kept and a portion is missing. The table has around 120,000 clones, under 90% seen once. Germline CDR1 reads ENHRY; CDR2 reads SYGVKD. Between the trimmed V and J ends, which lost 4 bases and 6 bases, there was a span of 9 bases. The CDR3 totals 12 residues. This receptor was identified in an adult in good health. The genes are TRBV10-3 and TRBJ1-1, with D perhaps matching TRBD1 (6 bases). This specimen was peripheral blood, taken on day 0 of AZD1222 vaccination. Written as DNA, the CDR3 is TGTGCCATCAGTGGTCAGGGGCCTGAAGCTTTCTTT. Its protein product is CAISGQGPEAFF.